The 26 T cell receptor beta chains given below trace back to one sample, sequenced in a study of post-analysis software for immune sequencing data. Prepared TCR beta cDNA libraries contained unique molecular identifiers. In TCRdb, the PCR reads were re-called with MiXCR into one record per CDR3 protein. The sample comprises about 820,000 distinct CDR3 sequences, approximately 53% of which are singletons, and about 4.5% rests with the top ten. Their recognized antigens are unknown. Regarding the study as a whole: TRBV5-6, TRBV5-1 and TRBV20-1 were among several TRBV segments more frequent in patients than controls.

Sequencing input: blood. These receptors all come from a girl under 18 with multiple sclerosis.

The table lists this clonotype with a few counts. The chain joins TRBV12-3 or TRBV12-4 to TRBJ2-3, with 10 nucleotides matching TRBD1. Losses at the gene ends were 7 bases for V and 6 bases for J; bases not matched to a gene: 10. This CDR3 region has 15 residues. The CDR3 spells CASITPGQGWDTQYF. The DNA of the CDR3 is TGTGCCAGCATTACCCCGGGACAGGGGTGGGATACGCAGTATTTT.

V usage is TRBV7-3 and J usage is TRBJ1-1; 11 bases match TRBD1. Germline CDR1 SGHTA, CDR2 FQGTGA. This CDR3 has 17 amino acids. Germline trimming cut 5 bases from V and 5 bases from J; bases unmatched to any gene: 13. This chain's CDR3 is CASSPGGGTGGRTEAFF. The CDR3 DNA is TGTGCCAGCAGCCCGGGGGGCGGGACAGGGGGGAGAACTGAAGCTTTCTTT.

The chain employs TRBV3-1 and TRBJ1-2; D is ambiguous. Trimming removed 4 bases at V and 7 bases at J, with 13 bases between. CDR1 LGHDT and CDR2 YNNKEL come from the germline V gene (reference sequence). The CDR3 sequence is 13 residues long. The CDR3 protein is CASSLWRGSGYTF. The CDR3 DNA reads as TGTGCCAGCAGCCTCTGGCGGGGTTCTGGCTACACCTTC. The full variable domain, completed using reference TRBV3-1 and TRBJ1-2, is DTAVSQTPKYLVTQMGNDKSIKCEQNLGHDTMYWYKQDSKKFLKIMFSYNNKELIINETVPNRFSPKSPDKAHLNLHINSLELGDSAVYFCASSLWRGSGYTFGSGTRLTVV.

This clonotype was seen ten or more times. The gene calls are TRBV6-5 and TRBJ2-7, with D unclear. V lost 0 bases and J 0 bases, leaving 6 bases between the germline ends. The CDR3 is 14 amino acids. Germline-derived CDR1 and CDR2 are MNHEY and SVGAGI. The CDR3 sequence is CASSYSGSSYEQYF. In nucleotides, the CDR3 is TGTGCCAGCAGTTACTCCGGTAGCTCCTACGAGCAGTACTTC.

This clonotype was counted a few times. The V call is TRBV15, the J call TRBJ2-5, with D unresolved. The CDR3 is made up of 13 amino acids. The germline V gene encodes CDR1 LNHNV and CDR2 YYDKDF (reference sequence). V was trimmed by 7 bases and J by 5 bases, leaving 14 bases between them. The CDR3 loop is CATNQRVGETQYF. The CDR3, as DNA: TGTGCCACCAACCAGCGCGTCGGGGAGACCCAGTACTTC.

The V and J genes are TRBV7-3 and TRBJ2-7, with 11 bases that match TRBD2. The CDR3 loop spans 14 amino acids. CDR1 is SGHTA and CDR2 is FQGTGA in the germline V gene. Trimming at V came to 6 bases and at J to 7 bases, leaving 8 bases not matched to a gene. The CDR3 DNA reads TGTGCCAGCAGTACTAGCGGGGGATACAATGAGCAGTACTTC. Its protein is CASSTSGGYNEQYF.

This clonotype was observed a single time. J is TRBJ2-7 and V is TRBV11-2, with TRBD2 identical over 10 bases. Germline V lookup: CDR1 SGHAT, CDR2 FQNNGV. After removal of 0 bases from V and 4 bases from J, the junction contained 6 bases not matched to a gene. This CDR3 has 16 residues. The CDR3 DNA is TGTGCCAGCAGCTTAGATCTAGCGGGGGCCCCTTACGAGCAGTACTTC. It encodes CASSLDLAGAPYEQYF.

The J gene is TRBJ1-2, the V gene TRBV4-1; 7 nucleotides agree with TRBD1. Unmatched junction bases numbered 8, after V lost 0 bases and J lost 1 base. Germline loops: CDR1 MGHRA, CDR2 YSYEKL. The CDR3 consists of 17 residues. CDR3 loop: CASSQDLQGRRNYGYTF. Here the CDR3 DNA reads TGCGCCAGCAGCCAAGATCTACAGGGGAGGCGTAACTATGGCTACACCTTC.

The DNA for the CDR3 is TGCGCCAGCAGCGCCTTGGGAGCGGGGACAGGAGATACGCAGTATTTT. The encoded protein is CASSALGAGTGDTQYF. The V call is TRBV5-1, the J call TRBJ2-3; tentative D call: TRBD1 (8 bases). The CDR3 loop spans 16 amino acids. Germline CDR1 SGHRS, CDR2 YFSETQ. Between the trimmed V and J ends, which lost 4 bases and 5 bases, there was a span of 20 bases.

The chain couples TRBV25-1 to TRBJ2-7, with D hard to call. The CDR3 length is 14 residues. In germline, CDR1 is MGHDK, CDR2 SYGVNS. V lost 4 bases and J lost 3, with 13 bases in between. Here the CDR3 reads CASSGTTRYYEQYF. CDR3 coding DNA: TGTGCCAGCAGTGGTACGACGCGCTACTACGAGCAGTACTTC.

The chain is built from TRBV24-1 and TRBJ2-1; TRBD1 matches at 8 bases. From germline, CDR1 is KGHDR and CDR2 SFDVKD. V shed 4 bases and J 1 base; nucleotides not matched to a gene: 11. This CDR3 comprises 18 residues. CDR3: CATSDRTGMLGSYNEQFF. The CDR3 DNA sequence: TGTGCCACCAGTGACCGGACAGGGATGCTTGGGTCCTACAATGAGCAGTTCTTC.

The table lists this clonotype with a few counts. The chain carries TRBV27 and TRBJ2-7, with D perhaps being TRBD1 or TRBD2 (5 bases each). V lost 6 bases to trimming and J lost 2 bases, with 17 bases between them. Germline CDR1 MNHEY, CDR2 SMNVEV (reference sequence). The CDR3 has 15 amino acids. The CDR3 sequence: CASSSLAGWTYEQYF. As DNA, the CDR3 is TGTGCCAGCAGCTCCCTAGCAGGGTGGACCTACGAGCAGTACTTC.

This clonotype was found a few times. V gene TRBV5-1 combines with J gene TRBJ2-7, with 7 bases identical to TRBD1. Germline loops: CDR1 SGHRS, CDR2 YFSETQ. The CDR3 extends over 15 amino acids. V dropped 4 bases and J dropped 3; count of bases not matched to a gene: 10. CDR3 amino acids: CASSRKGQSGYEQYF. For the CDR3, the DNA is TGCGCCAGCAGCCGAAAGGGACAGAGTGGCTACGAGCAGTACTTC.

Only a few counts were recorded for this clonotype. The chain combines TRBV6-1 with TRBJ2-7, with 12 bases lining up with TRBD2. The V gene end was trimmed by 6 bases and the J gene end by 2 bases; junction bases not matched to a gene: 2. Germline V gene sequence: CDR1 MNHNS, CDR2 SASEGT. The CDR3 consists of 14 residues. CDR3 DNA sequence: TGTGCCAGCAGACCTAGCGGGGGGGCCTACGAGCAGTACTTC. This encodes CASRPSGGAYEQYF.

Here the CDR3 reads CASSPNRGLNTEAFF. The CDR3, as DNA: TGTGCCAGCAGCCCGAACAGGGGGTTGAACACTGAAGCTTTCTTT. This chain links TRBV3-1 with TRBJ1-1, with TRBD1 matching over 8 bases. The trim removed 4 bases at V and 0 bases at J, leaving 4 bases unmatched. The CDR3 has 15 residues. Germline V gene data show CDR1 as LGHDT and CDR2 as YNNKEL (reference sequence).

The genes are TRBV20-1 and TRBJ2-7; 9 nucleotides line up with TRBD2. The V segment lost 5 bases and the J segment 5 bases; nucleotides outside the gene matches: 7. The CDR3 totals 13 residues. CDR1 is DFQATT, CDR2 SNEGSKA, per germline (reference sequence). The CDR3 reads CSAASGMVNEQYF. The DNA of the CDR3 is TGCAGTGCTGCTAGCGGGATGGTGAACGAGCAGTACTTC.

The chain links TRBV7-9 to TRBJ1-1, with a weak D call TRBD1 (5 bases). Looked up from germline, CDR1 is SEHNR and CDR2 is FQNEAQ (reference sequence). Trimming removed 5 bases from V and 0 bases from J, with 10 bases in between. The CDR3 is 14 amino acids. CDR3 sequence: CASSPTGVNTEAFF. In nucleotides, the CDR3 is TGTGCCAGCAGCCCTACAGGAGTGAACACTGAAGCTTTCTTT.

The V gene is TRBV4-2, the J gene TRBJ2-7, with D perhaps matching TRBD2 (6 bases). CDR3 length: 16 residues. Germline V gives CDR1 LGHNA, CDR2 YNFKEQ. Trimming shortened V by 1 base and J by 3 bases, and 16 bases separated the two germline ends. DNA of the CDR3: TGTGCCAGCAGCCAAGGGGGGACTCGTCGGGGCTACGAGCAGTACTTC. Its protein product is CASSQGGTRRGYEQYF.

In this sample, this clonotype turned up once. The J gene is TRBJ2-7, the V gene TRBV2; 7 nucleotides match TRBD1. The DNA end lines up better with TRBJ2-5; the J call may be wrong. CDR1 is SNHLY and CDR2 is FYNNEI in the germline V gene. The CDR3 runs 13 residues. The CDR3 sequence is CASRDRVYETQYF. Written as DNA, the CDR3 is TGTGCCAGCAGAGACAGGGTTTACGAGACCCAGTACTTC.

This sequence joins TRBV15 and TRBJ2-1; D is perhaps TRBD2 (6 bases). The CDR3 extends over 17 amino acids. V lost 1 base to trimming and J lost 3 bases, with 16 bases between them. Germline loops: CDR1 LNHNV, CDR2 YYDKDF (reference sequence). The CDR3 coding sequence is TGTGCCACCAGCAGAGGCTCGGGGGAGAGACTCTACAATGAGCAGTTCTTC. Protein: CATSRGSGERLYNEQFF.

The genes are TRBV20-1 and TRBJ2-7; the D call may be TRBD1 or TRBD2 (6 bases each). V shed 1 base and J shed 3 bases, with 22 bases lying between them. The CDR3 spans 17 residues. The V gene's germline CDR1 is DFQATT and CDR2 SNEGSKA (reference sequence). The CDR3 here is CSARVGGPTGDLYEQYF. CDR3 DNA: TGCAGTGCTAGAGTAGGGGGGCCGACAGGAGACCTCTACGAGCAGTACTTC.

The chain has TRBV7-2 and TRBJ1-4; D not certain. CDR3 length: 16 amino acids. Germline CDR1 SGHTA, CDR2 FQGNSA. Trimming removed 5 bases from V and 7 bases from J, with 20 bases in between. CDR3 nucleotides: TGTGCCAGCAGCCAACTTTTCTACCGAAAGGGTGAAAAACTGTTTTTT. It is translated as CASSQLFYRKGEKLFF.

As regards this clonotype: This is likely a read error, given that the CDR3 carries no conserved phenylalanine or tryptophan at its end. No DNA is shown, since the ends of the CDR3 on it are uncertain; the CDR3 is the one TCRdb lists. The chain uses TRBV5-8 and TRBJ2-7. Germline V gene lookup returns CDR1 SGHTS and CDR2 YDEGEE. The CDR3 is 12 amino acids long, termini counted. CDR3 residues: CASSLGQEPTYI.

The J gene is TRBJ2-3, the V gene TRBV27, with D perhaps TRBD2 (5 bases). The V and J ends lost 8 bases and 2 bases respectively, with 17 bases between them. The germline V gene encodes CDR1 MNHEY and CDR2 SMNVEV (reference sequence). CDR3 length: 15 residues. CDR3 in DNA: TGTGCCAGCCGGCGTTATAGCGAGATCACAGATACGCAGTATTTT. Residues: CASRRYSEITDTQYF.

V and J are TRBV7-6 and TRBJ2-3, with 8 bases lining up with TRBD1. The CDR3 loop spans 18 amino acids. In germline, CDR1 is SGHVS, CDR2 FNYEAQ. J gave up 6 bases and V 5 bases, and 19 bases lay outside the gene matches. This chain's CDR3 is CASSRRARTGKSADTQYF. DNA of the CDR3: TGTGCCAGCAGCCGCCGAGCTCGGACAGGGAAGAGTGCGGATACGCAGTATTTT.

The genes are TRBV5-5 and TRBJ2-7, with D possibly TRBD2 on 6 matching bases. The CDR3 has 12 amino acids. Trimming left V 2 bases short and J 6 bases short, with 9 bases between. CDR1 and CDR2 (germline): SGHKS, YYEKEE (reference sequence). The CDR3 DNA reads as TGTGCCAGCAGCTTCCCGGGAGCCGAGCAGTACTTC. Translating it yields CASSFPGAEQYF. Full variable domain (missing parts from reference TRBV5-5 and TRBJ2-7): DAGVTQSPTHLIKTRGQQVTLRCSPISGHKSVSWYQQVLGQGPQFIFQYYEKEERGRGNFPDRFSARQFPNYSSELNVNALLLGDSALYLCASSFPGAEQYFGPGTRLTVT.